This entry lists 5 T cell receptor beta chains sequenced from one sample in a study of OX40 agonist ivuxolimab in advanced cancers. Data came from immunoSEQ multiplex PCR; TCRdb stores just in-frame clones and leaves some out. Of over 80,000 clones listed, around 87% were seen once; the top ten hold around 4.5%. Specimen: CD4+ or CD8+ T cells sorted from blood, collected in a trial of the OX40 agonist ivuxolimab. The receptor set was obtained from an adult with an advanced solid tumor such as melanoma, head and neck, liver or kidney cancer.

V usage is TRBV5-1 and J usage is TRBJ1-2; D not resolved. Germline lookup yields CDR1 SGHRS and CDR2 YFSETQ. The length of the CDR3 is 14 residues. The germline V and J ends were trimmed by 0 bases and 2 bases, with 8 bases remaining between them. Here the CDR3 reads CASSLEPLNYGYTF. The CDR3 bases are TGCGCCAGCAGCTTGGAGCCTTTAAACTATGGCTACACCTTC.

This clone was observed a single time. V usage is TRBV27 and J usage is TRBJ1-5; D uncertain. The CDR3 extends over 11 amino acids. CDR1 and CDR2 (germline): MNHEY, SMNVEV (reference sequence). V was trimmed by 7 bases and J by 7 bases, leaving 8 bases between them. The CDR3 region is CASMNIQPQHF. The CDR3 region has the DNA TGTGCCAGCATGAACATCCAGCCCCAGCATTTT.

This rearrangement joins TRBV7-9 to TRBJ1-5, with a possible D match to TRBD1 (5 bases). Germline V lookup: CDR1 SEHNR, CDR2 FQNEAQ (reference sequence). V was clipped by 0 bases and J by 0 bases, with 6 bases between them. This CDR3 has 15 residues. CDR3 in amino acids: CASSLAGASNQPQHF. As DNA, the CDR3 is TGTGCCAGCAGCTTAGCTGGGGCTAGCAATCAGCCCCAGCATTTT.

The chain has TRBV19 and TRBJ2-5; D unclear. Germline values: CDR1 LNHDA, CDR2 SQIVND (reference sequence). Between the trimmed V and J ends, which lost 5 bases and 8 bases, there was a span of 6 bases. The CDR3 totals 10 residues. CDR3 nucleotides: TGTGCCAGTAGTCTCAATACCCAGTACTTC. Protein: CASSLNTQYF.

The chain uses TRBV11-2 and TRBJ1-1; D is ambiguous. The germline V and J ends were trimmed by 3 bases and 4 bases, with 9 bases remaining between them. Germline CDR1 and CDR2: SGHAT and FQNNGV. This CDR3 is 13 amino acids long. The CDR3: CASSFNSVTEAFF. The CDR3 DNA sequence: TGTGCCAGCAGCTTTAATTCAGTCACTGAAGCTTTCTTT. Full variable domain (rest looked up from reference TRBV11-2 and TRBJ1-1): EAGVAQSPRYKIIEKRQSVAFWCNPISGHATLYWYQQILGQGPKLLIQFQNNGVVDDSQLPKDRFSAERLKGVDSTLKIQPAKLEDSAVYLCASSFNSVTEAFFGQGTRLTVV.